The 8 T cell receptor beta chains given below trace back to one sample, sequenced in a study of molecular identifiers for immune sequencing clone quantification. TCRdb ran MiXCR on the PCR reads and lists one entry per CDR3 protein. The table records approximately 97,000 distinct CDR3 sequences, about 24% of them present only once. Source material: naive CD8+ T cells from blood, with Jurkat cell RNA spiked in. Specified subset: FACS-sorted CD8+CD4-CCR7+CD45RA+ naive T cells. Every receptor here comes from a human donor in good health. Some libraries in this study had Jurkat cell RNA spiked in.

This clonotype appeared many times. The chain recombines TRBV6-5 with TRBJ2-5; 7 bases match TRBD2. Looked up from germline, CDR1 is MNHEY and CDR2 is SVGAGI. With 6 bases clipped from V and 2 bases from J, the junction kept 12 bases outside the gene matches. The CDR3 is 16 residues long. CDR3 sequence reads: CASSPLLADQQETQYF. The CDR3 DNA reads TGTGCCAGCAGCCCACTTCTAGCGGACCAACAAGAGACCCAGTACTTC.

This clonotype was detected ten times or more. The genes are TRBV4-3 and TRBJ2-5; unclear D gene. V gave up 0 bases and J gave up 0 bases, with 8 bases separating them. Germline lookup yields CDR1 LGHNA and CDR2 YSLEER. The CDR3 length is 15 residues. CDR3 DNA: TGCGCCAGCAGCCAAGATTACGTCAACCAAGAGACCCAGTACTTC. As protein: CASSQDYVNQETQYF.

This clonotype has just a few counts. J is TRBJ2-2 and V is TRBV14; D is undetermined. Germline assignment: CDR1 SGHDN and CDR2 FVKESK. This CDR3 region has 14 residues. V shed 8 bases and J shed 5 bases, with 15 bases lying between them. The CDR3 coding sequence is TGTGCCAGCGGCGACGAGAGAGGAACCGGGGAGCTGTTTTTT. Its translation is CASGDERGTGELFF.

A note on this clonotype: The conserved closing phenylalanine or tryptophan is absent in this CDR3, likely reflecting a read error. The chain has TRBV7-9 and TRBJ2-1; 12 nucleotides match TRBD2. Trimming at V came to 4 bases and at J to 3 bases, leaving 13 bases not matched to a gene. CDR3 size: 19 residues. In germline, CDR1 is SEHNR, CDR2 FQNEAQ (reference sequence). The CDR3 bases are TGTGCCAGCAGCTCTTCGATTTGGACTAGCGGGACCAGCTACAATGAGCAGTTCATC. It translates to CASSSSIWTSGTSYNEQFI.

This clonotype occurred many times. The genes are TRBV9 and TRBJ2-3; 8 bases map to TRBD2. CDR1 is SGDLS and CDR2 is YYNGEE in the germline V gene. CDR3 length equals 16 residues. V trimming: 0 bases; J trimming: 5 bases; junction bases outside the gene matches: 8. DNA of the CDR3: TGTGCCAGCAGCGTAGGGATAGCGGGGTACCGAGATACGCAGTATTTT. Protein product: CASSVGIAGYRDTQYF. The full variable domain, its missing parts supplied by reference TRBV9 and TRBJ2-3, is DSGVTQTPKHLITATGQRVTLRCSPRSGDLSVYWYQQSLDQGLQFLIQYYNGEERAKGNILERFSAQQFPDLHSELNLSSLELGDSALYFCASSVGIAGYRDTQYFGPGTRLTVL.

V gene TRBV2 combines with J gene TRBJ2-1, with D perhaps given as TRBD1 or TRBD2 (5 bases each). The CDR3 has 15 residues. Germline V gene data show CDR1 as SNHLY and CDR2 as FYNNEI. Trimming cost V 2 bases and J 5 bases, with 13 bases left between them. CDR3 amino acids: CASSESGTSNNEQFF. The CDR3 bases are TGTGCCAGCAGTGAAAGTGGGACCAGTAACAATGAGCAGTTCTTC. Complete variable domain (other parts from reference TRBV2 and TRBJ2-1): EPEVTQTPSHQVTQMGQEVILRCVPISNHLYFYWYRQILGQKVEFLVSFYNNEISEKSEIFDDQFSVERPDGSNFTLKIRSTKLEDSAMYFCASSESGTSNNEQFFGPGTRLTVL.

This clonotype has a count of ten or more. This chain connects TRBV6-5 to TRBJ2-1; 7 bases align to TRBD1. With V trimmed by 2 bases and J by 4 bases, 5 bases remained unmatched. Germline V CDR1 and CDR2: MNHEY, SVGAGI. The CDR3 consists of 15 residues. The CDR3: CASSYRDRGYNEQFF. In DNA form, the CDR3 reads TGTGCCAGCAGTTACCGGGACAGAGGATACAATGAGCAGTTCTTC.

On this clonotype itself: This may be a read error: a much more frequent sequence differs by one nucleotide. The rearrangement uses TRBV10-3 and TRBJ2-3; 7 nucleotides align to TRBD2. Trimming cost V 4 bases and J 2 bases; bases outside gene matches: 15. Germline values: CDR1 ENHRY, CDR2 SYGVKD. The CDR3 loop spans 18 amino acids. The CDR3 here is CAISASTRASGVTDTQYF. The CDR3 region has the DNA TGTGCCATCAGTGCGTCGACTCGTGCTAGCGGCGTCACAGATACGCAGTATTTT.